These T cell receptor beta chains were read from a single sample in a study of blood T cell repertoires in COVID-19. Profiled with immunoSEQ multiplex PCR; TCRdb holds only in-frame clones, not every one. The data contain about 75,000 clones, 74% of them singletons. Material: peripheral blood. The receptors originated from a human donor with acute or convalescent COVID-19. The donor label of this sample is uncertain. The CDR3 runs from the conserved cysteine through the conserved F or W. The D gene is left open where the match is weak.

DNA,CDR3,V,D,J
TGTGCCAGCAGTTACAACCCGGACATCTATGGCTACACCTTC,CASSYNPDIYGYTF,TRBV6-5,-,TRBJ1-2
TGTGCCAGCTCACCCGGGACAGGGATCTTCGATGAGCAGTTCTTC,CASSPGTGIFDEQFF,TRBV18,TRBD1,TRBJ2-1
TGCGCCAGCAGCCAAGCCCGGGACAGAAACACTGAAGCTTTCTTT,CASSQARDRNTEAFF,TRBV4-1,TRBD1,TRBJ1-1
TGTGCCAGTACCCGGGGGGGGGCGTACACTGAAGCTTTCTTT,CASTRGGAYTEAFF,TRBV19,-,TRBJ1-1
TGTGCCAGCAGCTCTAGCGGGGGGGTCACAGATACGCAGTATTTT,CASSSSGGVTDTQYF,TRBV11-3,TRBD2,TRBJ2-3
TGTGCCAGCAGTGAGGGGGGGCACGAGCAGTACTTC,CASSEGGHEQYF,TRBV2,-,TRBJ2-7
TGTGCCACCAGCGGGGGGGCTGTAGGGGAGACCCAGTACTTC,CATSGGAVGETQYF,TRBV15,-,TRBJ2-5
TGCGCCAGCAGCCCGGGACAGGGGAACAGCGAGCCCCAGCATTTT,CASSPGQGNSEPQHF,TRBV5-1,TRBD1,TRBJ1-5
TGTGCCAGCAGCCCCCGACTAGCGGGGGGGCATACCAATGAGCAGTTCTTC,CASSPRLAGGHTNEQFF,TRBV9,TRBD2,TRBJ2-1
TGTGCCAGCAGTACTTTGGGGGGGACGGCCGGGGAGCTGTTTTTT,CASSTLGGTAGELFF,TRBV19,TRBD2,TRBJ2-2